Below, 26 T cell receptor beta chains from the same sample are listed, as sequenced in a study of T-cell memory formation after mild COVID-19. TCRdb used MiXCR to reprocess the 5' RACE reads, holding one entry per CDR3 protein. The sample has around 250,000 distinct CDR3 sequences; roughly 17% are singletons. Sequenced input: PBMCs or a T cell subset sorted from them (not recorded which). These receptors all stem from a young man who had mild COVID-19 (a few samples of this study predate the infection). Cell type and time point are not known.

DNA for the CDR3: TGCAGTGCTAGACCGGTGCTAGCGGGGAACACAGATACGCAGTATTTT. This codes for CSARPVLAGNTDTQYF. This rearrangement joins TRBV20-1 to TRBJ2-3, with 9 bases lining up with TRBD2. V dropped 2 bases and J dropped 2; count of bases not matched to a gene: 8. Germline V gene sequence: CDR1 DFQATT, CDR2 SNEGSKA (reference sequence). The CDR3 is 16 amino acids.

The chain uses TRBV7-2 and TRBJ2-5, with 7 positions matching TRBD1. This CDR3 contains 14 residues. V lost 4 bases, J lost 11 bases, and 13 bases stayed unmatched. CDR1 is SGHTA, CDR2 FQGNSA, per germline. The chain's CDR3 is CASSSSGTASGQYF. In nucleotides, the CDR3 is TGTGCCAGCAGCTCCTCAGGGACAGCATCGGGTCAGTACTTC.

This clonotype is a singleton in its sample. The CDR3 is CSAVRDSNQPQHF. Here the CDR3 DNA reads TGCAGTGCTGTTCGGGACAGCAATCAGCCCCAGCATTTT. This chain links TRBV20-1 with TRBJ1-5, with a possible D match to TRBD1 (5 bases). V lost 5 bases, J lost 1 base, and 9 bases lay in between. This CDR3 contains 13 residues. Germline-derived CDR1 and CDR2 are DFQATT and SNEGSKA (reference sequence).

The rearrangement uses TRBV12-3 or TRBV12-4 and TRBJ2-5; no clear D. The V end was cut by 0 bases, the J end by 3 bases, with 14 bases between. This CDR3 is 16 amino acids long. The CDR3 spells CASSLASGSVEETQYF. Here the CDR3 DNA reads TGTGCCAGCAGTTTAGCCTCCGGGTCCGTTGAAGAGACCCAGTACTTC.

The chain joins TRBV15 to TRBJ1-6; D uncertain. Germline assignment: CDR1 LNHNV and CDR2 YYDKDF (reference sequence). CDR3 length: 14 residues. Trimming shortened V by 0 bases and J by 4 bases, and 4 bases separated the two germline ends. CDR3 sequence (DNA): TGTGCCACCAGCAGAGAACAGTATAATTCACCCCTCCACTTT. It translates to CATSREQYNSPLHF. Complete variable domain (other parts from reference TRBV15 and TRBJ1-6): DAMVIQNPRYQVTQFGKPVTLSCSQTLNHNVMYWYQQKSSQAPKLLFHYYDKDFNNEADTPDNFQSRRPNTSFCFLDIRSPGLGDTAMYLCATSREQYNSPLHFGNGTRLTVT.

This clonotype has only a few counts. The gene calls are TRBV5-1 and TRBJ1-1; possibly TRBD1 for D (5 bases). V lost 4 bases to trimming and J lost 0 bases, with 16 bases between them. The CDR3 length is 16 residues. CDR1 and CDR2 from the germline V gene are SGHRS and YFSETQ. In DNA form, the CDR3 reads TGCGCCAGCAGCCCCCCGGCAGGGTACTTGAACACTGAAGCTTTCTTT. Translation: CASSPPAGYLNTEAFF.

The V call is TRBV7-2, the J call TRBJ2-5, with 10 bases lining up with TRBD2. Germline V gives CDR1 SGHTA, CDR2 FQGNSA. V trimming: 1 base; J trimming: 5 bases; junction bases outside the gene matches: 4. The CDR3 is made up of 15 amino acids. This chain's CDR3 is CASSLESGLAETQYF. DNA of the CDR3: TGTGCCAGCAGCTTAGAATCGGGACTAGCGGAGACCCAGTACTTC.

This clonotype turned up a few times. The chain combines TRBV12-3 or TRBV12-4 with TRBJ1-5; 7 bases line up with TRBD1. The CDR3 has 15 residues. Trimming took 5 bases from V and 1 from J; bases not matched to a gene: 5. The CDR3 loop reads CASSGGGSSNQPQHF. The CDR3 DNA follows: TGTGCCAGCAGTGGAGGGGGCTCCAGCAATCAGCCCCAGCATTTT.

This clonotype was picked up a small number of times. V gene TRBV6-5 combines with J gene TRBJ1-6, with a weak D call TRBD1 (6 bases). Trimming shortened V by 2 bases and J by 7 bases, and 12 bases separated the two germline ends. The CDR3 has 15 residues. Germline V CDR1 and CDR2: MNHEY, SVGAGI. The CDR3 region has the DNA TGTGCCAGCAGTTACACGACAGGATCGAATTCACCCCTCCACTTT. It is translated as CASSYTTGSNSPLHF.

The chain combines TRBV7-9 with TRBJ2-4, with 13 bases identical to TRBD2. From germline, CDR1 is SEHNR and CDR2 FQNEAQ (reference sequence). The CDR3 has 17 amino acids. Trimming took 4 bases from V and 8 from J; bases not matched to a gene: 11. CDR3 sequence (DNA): TGTGCCAGCAGCTCGCCACTAGCGGGGGGGAGGAGGGACATTCAGTACTTC. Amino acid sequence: CASSSPLAGGRRDIQYF.

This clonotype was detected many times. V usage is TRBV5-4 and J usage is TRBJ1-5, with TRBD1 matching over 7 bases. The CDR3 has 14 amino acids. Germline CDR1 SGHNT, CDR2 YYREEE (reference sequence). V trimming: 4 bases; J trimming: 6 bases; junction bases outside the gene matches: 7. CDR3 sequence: CASSQGGAGQPQHF. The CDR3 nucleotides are TGTGCCAGCAGCCAAGGGGGCGCGGGTCAGCCCCAGCATTTT.

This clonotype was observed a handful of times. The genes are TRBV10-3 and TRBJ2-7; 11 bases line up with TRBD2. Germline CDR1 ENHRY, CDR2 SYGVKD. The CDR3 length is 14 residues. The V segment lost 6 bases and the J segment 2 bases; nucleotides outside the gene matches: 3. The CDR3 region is CAISSLAGAYEQYF. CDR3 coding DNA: TGTGCCATCAGCTCACTAGCGGGGGCCTACGAGCAGTACTTC.

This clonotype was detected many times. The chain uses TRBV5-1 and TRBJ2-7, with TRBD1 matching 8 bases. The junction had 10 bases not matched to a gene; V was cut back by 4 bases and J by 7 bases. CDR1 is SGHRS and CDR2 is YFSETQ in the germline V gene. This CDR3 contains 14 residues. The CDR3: CASSARTGSGEQYF. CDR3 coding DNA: TGCGCCAGCAGCGCCCGGACAGGGTCGGGAGAGCAGTACTTC.

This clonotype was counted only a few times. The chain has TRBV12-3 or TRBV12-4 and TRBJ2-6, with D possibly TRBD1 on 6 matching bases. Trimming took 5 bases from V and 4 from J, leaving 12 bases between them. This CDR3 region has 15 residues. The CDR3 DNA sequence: TGTGCCAGCAGTCGCACAGGGAGAGGGGCCAACGTCCTGACTTTC. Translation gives CASSRTGRGANVLTF.

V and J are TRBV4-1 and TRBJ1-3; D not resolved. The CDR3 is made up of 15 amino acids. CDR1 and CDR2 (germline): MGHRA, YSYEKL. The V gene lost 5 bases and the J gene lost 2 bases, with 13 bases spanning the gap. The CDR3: CASSFRVLTGNTIYF. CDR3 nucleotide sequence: TGCGCCAGCAGCTTTCGGGTGCTAACTGGAAACACCATATATTTT.

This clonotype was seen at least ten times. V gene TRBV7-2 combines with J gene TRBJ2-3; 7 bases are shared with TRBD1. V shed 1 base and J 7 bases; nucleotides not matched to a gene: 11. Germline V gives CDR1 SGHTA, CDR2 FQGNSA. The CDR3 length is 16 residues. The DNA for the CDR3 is TGTGCCAGCAGCTTAGATGTGTCCAGGGGGTGGAATACGCAGTATTTT. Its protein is CASSLDVSRGWNTQYF.

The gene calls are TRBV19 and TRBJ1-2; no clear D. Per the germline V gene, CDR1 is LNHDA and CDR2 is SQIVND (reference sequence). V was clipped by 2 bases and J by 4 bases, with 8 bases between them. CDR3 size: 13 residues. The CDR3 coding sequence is TGTGCCAGTAGTATATCGGGCAGCTATGGCTACACCTTC. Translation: CASSISGSYGYTF.

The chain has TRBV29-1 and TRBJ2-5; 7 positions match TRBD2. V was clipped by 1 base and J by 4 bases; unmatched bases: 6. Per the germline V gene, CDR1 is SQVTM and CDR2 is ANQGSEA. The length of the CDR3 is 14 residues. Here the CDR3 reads CSVEVMGEGETQYF. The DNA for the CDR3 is TGCAGCGTTGAAGTCATGGGGGAGGGAGAGACCCAGTACTTC.

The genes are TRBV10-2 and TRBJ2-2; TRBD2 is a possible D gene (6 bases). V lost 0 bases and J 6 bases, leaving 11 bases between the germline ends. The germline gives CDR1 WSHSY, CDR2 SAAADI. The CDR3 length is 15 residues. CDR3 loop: CASSESIPGAGELFF. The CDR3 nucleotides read TGCGCCAGCAGTGAGTCGATCCCGGGGGCCGGGGAGCTGTTTTTT.

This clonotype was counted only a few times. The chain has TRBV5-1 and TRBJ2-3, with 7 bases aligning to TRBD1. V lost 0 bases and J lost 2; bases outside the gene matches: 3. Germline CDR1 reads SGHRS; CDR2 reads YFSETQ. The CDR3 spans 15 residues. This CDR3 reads CASSLGQGLTDTQYF. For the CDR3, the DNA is TGCGCCAGCAGCTTGGGACAGGGCCTCACAGATACGCAGTATTTT. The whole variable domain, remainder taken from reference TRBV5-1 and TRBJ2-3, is KAGVTQTPRYLIKTRGQQVTLSCSPISGHRSVSWYQQTPGQGLQFLFEYFSETQRNKGNFPGRFSGRQFSNSRSEMNVSTLELGDSALYLCASSLGQGLTDTQYFGPGTRLTVL.

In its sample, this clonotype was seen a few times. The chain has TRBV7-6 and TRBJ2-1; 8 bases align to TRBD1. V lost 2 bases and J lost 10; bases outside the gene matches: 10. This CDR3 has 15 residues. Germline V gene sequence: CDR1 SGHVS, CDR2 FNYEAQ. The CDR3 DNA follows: TGTGCCAGCAGCTTAACAGGGGGAGGAATAATAGAGCAGTTCTTC. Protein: CASSLTGGGIIEQFF.

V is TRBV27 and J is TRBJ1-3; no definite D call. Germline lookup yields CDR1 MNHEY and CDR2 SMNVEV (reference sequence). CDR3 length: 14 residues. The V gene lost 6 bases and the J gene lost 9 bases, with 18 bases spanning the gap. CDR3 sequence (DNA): TGTGCCAGCAGGAGTACGACGGGGTTGGGCACCATATATTTT. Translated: CASRSTTGLGTIYF.

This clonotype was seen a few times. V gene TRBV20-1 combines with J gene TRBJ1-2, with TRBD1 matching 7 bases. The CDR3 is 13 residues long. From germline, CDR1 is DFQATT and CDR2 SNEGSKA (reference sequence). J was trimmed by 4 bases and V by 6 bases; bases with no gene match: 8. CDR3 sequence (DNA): TGCAGTGCAACCGGGACAGAACTCTATGGCTACACCTTC. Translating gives CSATGTELYGYTF.

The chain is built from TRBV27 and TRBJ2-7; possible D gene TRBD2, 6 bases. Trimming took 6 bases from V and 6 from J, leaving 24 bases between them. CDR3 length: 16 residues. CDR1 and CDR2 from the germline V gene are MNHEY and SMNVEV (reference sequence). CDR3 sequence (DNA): TGTGCCAGCAGGCGGGGACGACTAGAGAGGGTCGGCGAGCAGTACTTC. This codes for CASRRGRLERVGEQYF.

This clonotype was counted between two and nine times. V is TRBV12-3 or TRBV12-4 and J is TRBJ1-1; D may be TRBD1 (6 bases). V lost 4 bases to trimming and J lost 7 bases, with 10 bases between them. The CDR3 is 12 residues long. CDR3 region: CASSSRQVEAFF. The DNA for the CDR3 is TGTGCCAGCAGTTCCAGACAGGTTGAAGCTTTCTTT.

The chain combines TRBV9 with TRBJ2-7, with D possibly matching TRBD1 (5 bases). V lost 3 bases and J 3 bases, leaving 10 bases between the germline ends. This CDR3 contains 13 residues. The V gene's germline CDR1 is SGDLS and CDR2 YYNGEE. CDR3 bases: TGTGCCAGCAGCGAGGGGTTTTTCTACGAGCAGTACTTC. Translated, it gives CASSEGFFYEQYF.